This note documents a single TCR beta chain sequence. Per germline, CDR1 GTSNPN and CDR2 SVGIG (reference sequence). CDR3 size: 14 residues. The data derive from a study of blood T cell repertoires in COVID-19. Source study methods: Scientists estimated how many nucleated cells there were by amplifying reference gene primers. Sequencing was performed with immunoSEQ multiplex PCR; in TCRdb, only in-frame clones are kept and a portion is missing. V, J and clone size were drawn from that table, and D and trimming were deduced from the DNA. The table includes some 250,000 clones, about 90% detected once. The study drew participants aged about 18 to 90 years from some 23 US areas. Cohort assignment relied on participant-reported clinical history.

This TCR came from a human donor in a cohort exposed to, infected with or recovered from COVID-19 (not recorded which). The donor label of this sample is uncertain. The chain has TRBV30 and TRBJ2-7, with TRBD2 matching 8 bases. Sequencing used PBMCs or T cells enriched from blood (not recorded which). The CDR3 DNA is TGTGCTTCACGCGGAGGGACTAGCTCCTACGAGCAGTACTTC. It is translated as CASRGGTSSYEQYF.